This TCR beta chain was sequenced in a study of T-cell memory formation after mild COVID-19. General study results and limits: Still unconfirmed is whether the second-wave clones peaking on day 37 recognized SARS-CoV-2. Mainly in CM and EM were contracting CD4+ clones; CD8+ were in EMRA.

The CDR3 contains 15 residues. V was pared by 2 bases and J by 5 bases, with 12 bases between. This clonotype appeared many times. Its antigen is undetermined. TCRdb passed the 5' RACE reads through MiXCR, listing each CDR3 protein once. Among a few hundred thousand distinct CDR3 sequences listed, under 25% were seen once. The clonotype originates from a man between 18 and 35 years old who had mild COVID-19 (a few samples of this study predate the infection). Cell type and time point are not known. Sequencing was carried out using PBMCs or a T cell subset sorted from them (not recorded which). The rearrangement links TRBV12-3 or TRBV12-4 to TRBJ2-2; the D gene is possibly TRBD1 (5 bases). CDR3 loop: CASSLRQGGTGELFF. The CDR3, as DNA: TGTGCCAGCAGTTTAAGGCAGGGTGGAACCGGGGAGCTGTTTTTT.